Following are 29 T cell receptor beta chains from one sample sequenced in a study of control samples from healthy donors and cancer patients. Libraries were prepared by immunoSEQ multiplex PCR; TCRdb keeps only in-frame clonotypes and omits some of them. The data hold approximately 150,000 clones, with around 94% observed a single time. Sequenced material: PBMCs. The receptor source for this set is a man aged 60-69 years with colorectal cancer.

A single count supports this clone. The chain links TRBV7-2 to TRBJ2-5; the match to TRBD2 covers 8 bases. Germline trimming cut 1 base from V and 1 base from J; bases unmatched to any gene: 5. The CDR3 is made up of 16 amino acids. The germline V gene encodes CDR1 SGHTA and CDR2 FQGNSA. The CDR3 spells CASSLGGAGGQETQYF. DNA of the CDR3: TGTGCCAGCAGCTTAGGGGGCGCGGGGGGCCAAGAGACCCAGTACTTC.

The genes are TRBV19 and TRBJ1-5, with 9 positions matching TRBD1. Germline CDR1 LNHDA, CDR2 SQIVND (reference sequence). The CDR3 runs to 17 residues. J gave up 4 bases and V 2 bases, and 9 bases lay outside the gene matches. CDR3 bases: TGTGCCAGTAGTATACACCAGGGGACAGGGCCTAATCAGCCCCAGCATTTT. It is translated as CASSIHQGTGPNQPQHF.

This clone has a single count. The V call is TRBV4-2, the J call TRBJ1-5; D is unclear. Germline V gene lookup returns CDR1 LGHNA and CDR2 YNFKEQ. The CDR3 is 13 residues long. V shed 0 bases and J shed 6 bases, with 6 bases lying between them. CDR3 loop: CASSQDLGQPQHF. The CDR3 DNA follows: TGTGCCAGCAGCCAAGATCTGGGTCAGCCCCAGCATTTT.

The gene calls are TRBV7-6 and TRBJ2-6, with no clear D. The CDR3 consists of 16 residues. Trimming left V 4 bases short and J 0 bases short, with 10 bases between. Germline V gene lookup returns CDR1 SGHVS and CDR2 FNYEAQ. CDR3 DNA sequence: TGTGCCAGCAGCTCCGGAGAGAGCTCTGGGGCCAACGTCCTGACTTTC. It codes for CASSSGESSGANVLTF.

This chain links TRBV13 with TRBJ2-2, with 8 bases identical to TRBD1. Losses at the gene ends were 4 bases for V and 1 base for J; bases not matched to a gene: 2. This CDR3 is built from 15 residues. Germline lookup yields CDR1 PRHDT and CDR2 FYEKMQ (reference sequence). The CDR3 nucleotides read TGTGCCAGCAGCTCCGGGACAGGGAACACCGGGGAGCTGTTTTTT. Translated, it gives CASSSGTGNTGELFF.

The chain has TRBV25-1 and TRBJ1-2; D gene uncertain. The CDR3 runs 14 residues. The germline gives CDR1 MGHDK, CDR2 SYGVNS. V was clipped by 3 bases and J by 2 bases, with 10 bases between them. The CDR3 spells CASSETRFNYGYTF. The CDR3 bases are TGTGCCAGCAGTGAGACCCGTTTCAACTATGGCTACACCTTC.

The rearrangement links TRBV9 to TRBJ2-2; D not resolved. CDR1 is SGDLS and CDR2 is YYNGEE in the germline V gene. The CDR3 totals 14 residues. V lost 3 bases, J lost 1 base, and 7 bases lay in between. The CDR3 DNA follows: TGTGCCAGCAGCGAACAAAGGAACACCGGGGAGCTGTTTTTT. As protein: CASSEQRNTGELFF.

This rearrangement joins TRBV3-1 (or the pseudogene TRBV3-2) to TRBJ2-7, with D perhaps matching TRBD1 (6 bases). Trimming removed 4 bases at V and 1 base at J, with 11 bases between. The CDR3 is made up of 14 amino acids. Germline CDR1 LGHDT, CDR2 YNNKEL (reference sequence). The CDR3 region is CASSPRGLSYEQYF. The CDR3 coding sequence is TGTGCCAGCAGCCCCAGGGGTCTATCCTACGAGCAGTACTTC.

The J gene is TRBJ2-2, the V gene TRBV25-1; no clear D gene. CDR1 MGHDK and CDR2 SYGVNS come from the germline V gene. Trimming cost V 7 bases and J 2 bases, with 8 bases left between them. This CDR3 has 13 residues. CDR3: CASTGVNTGELFF. CDR3 coding DNA: TGTGCCAGCACCGGAGTTAACACCGGGGAGCTGTTTTTT. The variable domain in full, completed from reference TRBV25-1 and TRBJ2-2, reads EADIYQTPRYLVIGTGKKITLECSQTMGHDKMYWYQQDPGMELHLIHYSYGVNSTEKGDLSSESTVSRIRTEHFPLTLESARPSHTSQYLCASTGVNTGELFFGEGSRLTVL.

The chain employs TRBV7-9 and TRBJ2-2; perhaps TRBD1 as D (5 bases). Between the trimmed V and J ends, which lost 2 bases and 5 bases, there was a span of 12 bases. The CDR3 runs to 15 residues. Germline CDR1 and CDR2: SEHNR and FQNEAQ (reference sequence). CDR3 sequence reads: CASSLIQGVTGELFF. In nucleotides, the CDR3 is TGTGCCAGCAGCTTAATCCAGGGCGTGACCGGGGAGCTGTTTTTT.

The chain uses TRBV2 and TRBJ1-6; 9 bases are shared with TRBD1. The CDR3 is made up of 16 amino acids. Germline CDR1 is SNHLY and CDR2 is FYNNEI. The V segment lost 2 bases and the J segment 5 bases; nucleotides outside the gene matches: 4. The CDR3 nucleotides are TGTGCCAGCAGTGAAACCGGGACAGGGAATAATTCACCCCTCCACTTT. It is translated as CASSETGTGNNSPLHF.

The gene calls are TRBV18 and TRBJ1-1; 12 bases match TRBD1. Looked up from germline, CDR1 is KGHSH and CDR2 is LQKENI. The V gene end was trimmed by 3 bases and the J gene end by 1 base; junction bases not matched to a gene: 9. The CDR3 runs 18 residues. Here the CDR3 DNA reads TGTGCCAGCTCACCTTTGGGACAGGGGGCGTATAGGAACACTGAAGCTTTCTTT. It codes for CASSPLGQGAYRNTEAFF.

The chain uses TRBV6-5 and TRBJ1-3; 7 bases fit TRBD1. The V and J ends lost 4 bases and 2 bases, in that order; junction bases with no gene match: 5. This CDR3 has 15 residues. Germline values: CDR1 MNHEY, CDR2 SVGAGI. DNA for the CDR3: TGTGCCAGCAGTTCAAACAGGGGTGCTGGAAACACCATATATTTT. It yields the protein CASSSNRGAGNTIYF.

The J gene is TRBJ2-1, the V gene TRBV2, with 11 bases lining up with TRBD2. The CDR3 covers 16 residues. Germline V lookup: CDR1 SNHLY, CDR2 FYNNEI. V dropped 4 bases and J dropped 5; count of bases not matched to a gene: 7. The CDR3: CASSVLAGGLDNEQFF. The CDR3 bases are TGTGCCAGCAGTGTGCTAGCGGGGGGCCTAGACAATGAGCAGTTCTTC.

The chain is built from TRBV29-1 and TRBJ1-2; 7 bases align to TRBD1. Germline assignment: CDR1 SQVTM and CDR2 ANQGSEA. The CDR3 consists of 14 residues. V was clipped by 6 bases and J by 4 bases; unmatched bases: 11. CDR3 loop: CSVLWTGLPYGYTF. In nucleotides, the CDR3 is TGCAGCGTCCTCTGGACAGGACTACCCTATGGCTACACCTTC.

The chain combines TRBV6-5 with TRBJ1-2; the D gene is possibly TRBD1 (5 bases). Germline assignment: CDR1 MNHEY and CDR2 SVGAGI. Between the trimmed V and J ends, which lost 8 bases and 7 bases, there was a span of 20 bases. The CDR3 covers 14 residues. This chain's CDR3 is CASDLAGTARGYTF. CDR3 bases: TGTGCCAGCGACCTAGCCGGGACCGCTCGTGGCTACACCTTC.

The chain carries TRBV2 and TRBJ1-1; D is possibly TRBD1 (5 bases). There are 13 residues in the CDR3. CDR1 and CDR2 from the germline V gene are SNHLY and FYNNEI. Trimming pared 4 bases from V and 4 bases from J, leaving 10 bases between. The CDR3 DNA sequence: TGTGCCAGCAGTGGCGTGGGGGGCACTGAAGCTTTCTTT. It codes for CASSGVGGTEAFF.

This chain joins TRBV29-1 and TRBJ1-1; TRBD1 is a possible D gene (6 bases). Germline loops: CDR1 SQVTM, CDR2 ANQGSEA. The length of the CDR3 is 13 residues. V lost 4 bases and J lost 4, with 13 bases in between. The CDR3, as DNA: TGCAGCGTTGCTCCCAGGGGTGGCACTGAAGCTTTCTTT. This gives the protein CSVAPRGGTEAFF.

The rearrangement links TRBV7-2 to TRBJ2-7; D is possibly TRBD1 (5 bases). Per germline, CDR1 SGHTA and CDR2 FQGNSA. The CDR3 is 10 residues long. The CDR3 nucleotides are TGTTACTCAGGGCTATACGAGCAGTACTTC. This sequence encodes CYSGLYEQYF.

The sample holds one count of this clone. The chain carries TRBV14 and TRBJ2-1; D assignment may be TRBD1 or TRBD2 (5 bases each). The CDR3 has 14 amino acids. Looked up from germline, CDR1 is SGHDN and CDR2 is FVKESK. Trimming took off 0 bases at V and 9 bases at J, with 12 bases between the two ends. The chain's CDR3 is CASSQDLTGREQFF. Written as DNA, the CDR3 is TGTGCCAGCAGCCAAGATCTAACGGGGCGTGAGCAGTTCTTC.

Worth noting for this clone: Other DNA sequences within the sample encode an identical CDR3. The chain has TRBV7-2 and TRBJ1-2, with no clear D. V lost 0 bases to trimming and J lost 8 bases, with 16 bases between them. This CDR3 has 15 amino acids. CDR1 and CDR2 (germline): SGHTA, FQGNSA. CDR3 nucleotides: TGTGCCAGCAGCTTAGCTGAAACGGGTAGGGAGGGCTACACCTTC. Protein product: CASSLAETGREGYTF.

The V and J genes are TRBV30 and TRBJ2-7; D is undetermined. Germline CDR1 and CDR2: GTSNPN and SVGIG (reference sequence). The length of the CDR3 is 12 residues. Deletions cut 0 bases from V and 3 bases from J, with 6 bases between. In DNA form, the CDR3 reads TGTGCCTGGAGTGTACTCGGCTACGAGCAGTACTTC. It is translated as CAWSVLGYEQYF.

This chain uses TRBV19 with TRBJ1-4, with TRBD1 matching 8 bases. CDR3 length: 15 amino acids. The junction had 11 bases not matched to a gene; V was cut back by 4 bases and J by 10 bases. The germline V gene has CDR1 LNHDA and CDR2 SQIVND (reference sequence). For the CDR3, the DNA is TGTGCCAGTAGTACCGGGACAGGCAGAGGTCGAAAACTGTTTTTT. Translating gives CASSTGTGRGRKLFF.

The V call is TRBV28, the J call TRBJ1-2; D call uncertain. This CDR3 is 12 amino acids long. Between the trimmed V and J ends, which lost 3 bases and 7 bases, there was a span of 9 bases. Per germline, CDR1 MDHEN and CDR2 SYDVKM. CDR3 region: CASSFDGGGYTF. The CDR3 nucleotides read TGTGCCAGCAGTTTTGATGGCGGTGGCTACACCTTC.

Note on this clone: Distinct nucleotide sequences in the sample also encode this CDR3. The chain combines TRBV4-3 with TRBJ1-5; D gene ambiguous. V was pared by 0 bases and J by 4 bases, with 4 bases between. The CDR3 length is 13 residues. Looked up from germline, CDR1 is LGHNA and CDR2 is YSLEER. The CDR3 sequence is CASSQDENQPQHF. The CDR3 DNA reads TGCGCCAGCAGCCAAGATGAGAATCAGCCCCAGCATTTT.

The chain combines TRBV15 with TRBJ1-6; D may be TRBD1 (6 bases). This CDR3 comprises 14 residues. The germline CDR1 and CDR2 sequences are LNHNV and YYDKDF (reference sequence). V gave up 2 bases and J gave up 7 bases, with 9 bases separating them. CDR3 in DNA: TGTGCCACCAGCAGAACTGGACAGAATTCACCCCTCCACTTT. Amino acids: CATSRTGQNSPLHF.

The chain links TRBV12-3 or TRBV12-4 to TRBJ2-3; D remains ambiguous. The length of the CDR3 is 12 residues. V was trimmed by 3 bases and J by 5 bases, leaving 6 bases between them. The CDR3 DNA reads TGTGCCAGCAGTTTTCTAAGAGATACGCAGTATTTT. Protein: CASSFLRDTQYF.

The CDR3: CASSLGLAGEQFF. For the CDR3, the DNA is TGCGCCAGCAGCCTCGGACTAGCGGGGGAGCAGTTCTTC. The chain links TRBV4-3 to TRBJ2-1; TRBD2 agrees at 12 bases. The CDR3 consists of 13 residues. Looked up from germline, CDR1 is LGHNA and CDR2 is YSLEER. V gave up 4 bases and J gave up 10 bases; unmatched junction bases: 2.

This chain connects TRBV5-1 to TRBJ2-3; D remains unclear. CDR1 is SGHRS, CDR2 YFSETQ, per germline. This CDR3 comprises 14 residues. Trimming shortened V by 0 bases and J by 6 bases, and 11 bases separated the two germline ends. CDR3 coding DNA: TGCGCCAGCAGCTTGGGGTCAGAAGGGGATACGCAGTATTTT. As protein: CASSLGSEGDTQYF.